These T cell receptor beta chains were read from a single sample in a study of T-cell memory formation after mild COVID-19. MiXCR, run by TCRdb on the 5' RACE reads, gives a single entry per CDR3 protein. Here the sample spans about 270,000 distinct CDR3 sequences, roughly 17% being singletons. Sequenced material: PBMCs or a T cell subset sorted from them (not recorded which). The receptors derive from a man aged 18 to 29 who had mild COVID-19 (a few samples of this study predate the infection). Cell type and time point are not known. Each CDR3 is given with its conserved first and last residue. The D gene is left open where the match is weak. The size of a clone is reported for some rows only, either as once, few or many, or as a class for expanded clones.

d_gene	v_gene	j_gene	abundance	CDR3nt	CDR3aa
NA	TRBV6-2/TRBV6-3	TRBJ1-5	NA	TGTGCCAGCGGACGGCCCGCAGGGGATAGCAATCAGCCCCAGCATTTT	CASGRPAGDSNQPQHF
TRBD1	TRBV7-6	TRBJ2-7	NA	TGTGCCAGCGGGACAGGGGCCGCCTACGAGCAGTACTTC	CASGTGAAYEQYF
TRBD1	TRBV11-2	TRBJ2-3	NA	TGTGCCAGCAGCACCCGGGACAGGGTTCCAAATACGCAGTATTTT	CASSTRDRVPNTQYF
NA	TRBV11-2	TRBJ2-2	few	TGTGCCAGCAGCGCCCCAGAAAACACCGGGGAGCTGTTTTTT	CASSAPENTGELFF
NA	TRBV5-1	TRBJ1-5	NA	TGCGCCAGCAGCTTTTCCCCTGATCAGCCCCAGCATTTT	CASSFSPDQPQHF
TRBD2	TRBV7-3	TRBJ2-1	many	TGTGCCAGCAGCCCCGGGACTAGCGTCAATGAGCAGTTCTTC	CASSPGTSVNEQFF
TRBD1	TRBV13	TRBJ1-6	few	TGTGCCAGCAGCGGCCCAACAGGGGAAGTAAATTCACCCCTCCACTTT	CASSGPTGEVNSPLHF
TRBD2	TRBV6-6	TRBJ2-3	many	TGTGCCAGCAGAACGACTGAAGCGGGGTCCTTCGGCACAGATACGCAGTATTTT	CASRTTEAGSFGTDTQYF
NA	TRBV5-1	TRBJ2-3	many	TGCGCCAGCAGCTCCCGGGACCCGAGGGCAGATACGCAGTATTTT	CASSSRDPRADTQYF
NA	TRBV4-2	TRBJ1-1	NA	TGTGCCAGCAGCCAAGCGCAGAGGGCTTTCTTT	CASSQAQRAFF
TRBD1	TRBV6-4	TRBJ2-1	NA	TGTGCCAGCAGTCGCTCGGGACAGGCAAACGATGAGCAGTTCTTC	CASSRSGQANDEQFF
TRBD2	TRBV20-1	TRBJ2-1	NA	TGCAGTGCCCCACTAGCGGGGGTATTCTACAATGAGCAGTTCTTC	CSAPLAGVFYNEQFF
NA	TRBV29-1	TRBJ1-2	NA	TGCAGCGTTCGCCCTGGGACCGCCCCCGGTGGCTACACCTTC	CSVRPGTAPGGYTF
NA	TRBV5-6	TRBJ2-5	NA	TGTGCCAGCAGCTTGAAAGGGGTTCAAGAGACCCAGTACTTC	CASSLKGVQETQYF
NA	TRBV6-5	TRBJ2-1	NA	TGTGCCAGCAGTTACGGGGGAAACGATGAGCAGTTCTTC	CASSYGGNDEQFF
NA	TRBV18	TRBJ2-5	NA	TGTGCCAGCTCGCCCCCCCTTGGCAGCACACAAGAGACCCAGTACTTC	CASSPPLGSTQETQYF
NA	TRBV20-1	TRBJ2-5	many	TGCAGTGCTAGAGGATACTCGAAGCAAGAGACCCAGTACTTC	CSARGYSKQETQYF
NA	TRBV28	TRBJ1-6	NA	TGTGCCAGCAGTTTACAGATGGTGGGGTCCCTCCACTTT	CASSLQMVGSLHF
TRBD1	TRBV20-1	TRBJ2-7	NA	TGCAGCGCGGGACAGGGAGGGTACGAGCAGTACTTC	CSAGQGGYEQYF
NA	TRBV7-2	TRBJ2-7	NA	TGTGCCAGCAGTAGAGTTGGGACAAATACCTACGAGCAGTACTTC	CASSRVGTNTYEQYF
NA	TRBV20-1	TRBJ1-2	few	TGCAGTGCTAGAGATTTCGTTAACAAGATCTATGGCTACACCTTC	CSARDFVNKIYGYTF
NA	TRBV6-6	TRBJ1-6	NA	TGTGCCAGCAGTTTCGGCGTGGGATCACCCCTCCACTTT	CASSFGVGSPLHF
TRBD2	TRBV4-2	TRBJ2-1	NA	TGTGCCAGCAGCCAGTCGCGGCACCGACTAGCGGATGAGCAGTTCTTC	CASSQSRHRLADEQFF
NA	TRBV15	TRBJ1-4	NA	TGTGCCACCAGCAGAGATCCATGGGAGGGAGATGAAAAACTGTTTTTT	CATSRDPWEGDEKLFF
NA	TRBV7-2	TRBJ1-1	NA	TGTGCCAGCAGCCCTTACGGAGGAGAAGCTTTCTTT	CASSPYGGEAFF
NA	TRBV2	TRBJ2-7	NA	TGTGCCAGCAGTTTGGGACTGCCGAGCTACGAGCAGTACTTC	CASSLGLPSYEQYF
TRBD2	TRBV4-2	TRBJ2-7	NA	TGTGCCAGCAGCCCGGGACTAGGTGGGTACGAGCAGTACTTC	CASSPGLGGYEQYF
NA	TRBV6-5	TRBJ1-5	few	TGTGCCAGCAGTTACGGCCTTGGCGATCGGCCCCAGCATTTT	CASSYGLGDRPQHF
NA	TRBV7-6	TRBJ2-3	few	TGTGCCAGCAGCCCCCCCGGAAGGGACGGCACAGATACGCAGTATTTT	CASSPPGRDGTDTQYF
NA	TRBV6-5	TRBJ2-1	few	TGTGCCACCCAGGTACAGGCAGACGGTGAGCAGTTCTTC	CATQVQADGEQFF
NA	TRBV20-1	TRBJ2-2	NA	TGCAGTGCTAGTCCGCTGGCGGGGGAGCTGTTTTTT	CSASPLAGELFF
TRBD1	TRBV5-6	TRBJ2-5	few	TGTGCCAGCAGCTCAGCCAGGGGGGAGACCCAGTACTTC	CASSSARGETQYF
NA	TRBV3-1	TRBJ2-6	once	TGTGCCAGCAGCCAACCGCAGGGGGCCAACGTCCTGACTTTC	CASSQPQGANVLTF
NA	TRBV4-1	TRBJ2-7	NA	TGCGCCAGCAGCCAAGGCCTTAGCGGTTCGTACGAGCAGTACTTC	CASSQGLSGSYEQYF
NA	TRBV5-1	TRBJ1-5	few	TGCGCCAGCAGCTTGGGACCCGACCCTAGCAATCAGCCCCAGCATTTT	CASSLGPDPSNQPQHF
NA	TRBV20-1	TRBJ2-7	few	TGCAGTGCTAGAGGGACGTCTTCTACCTACGAGCAGTACTTC	CSARGTSSTYEQYF
NA	TRBV11-3	TRBJ2-1	NA	TGTGCCAGCAGCTTCCACCGGGCGGGTGAGCAGTTCTTC	CASSFHRAGEQFF
NA	TRBV20-1	TRBJ1-1	NA	TGCAGTGCTCCTAGGGCTACAAAGACTGAAGCTTTCTTT	CSAPRATKTEAFF
TRBD1	TRBV29-1	TRBJ1-2	NA	TGCAGCGGAACTGCCCTACAGGGGGCACAGGGCTACACCTTC	CSGTALQGAQGYTF
NA	TRBV6-1	TRBJ1-1	many	TGTGCCAGCAGTCCGTTGGGGGGGCGAGGGAACACTGAAGCTTTCTTT	CASSPLGGRGNTEAFF
NA	TRBV20-1	TRBJ1-5	once	TGCAGTGCTGCGCAGAGACCGAATCAGCCCCAGCATTTT	CSAAQRPNQPQHF
TRBD2	TRBV9	TRBJ2-5	NA	TGTGCCAGCAGCTACGCCGGGACTAGCGGCCAAGAGACCCAGTACTTC	CASSYAGTSGQETQYF
NA	TRBV4-1	TRBJ1-1	few	TGCGCCAGCAGCCAGGGTTCAAGGGCGAGAGCTTTCTTT	CASSQGSRARAFF